This T cell receptor beta chain was sequenced in a study of T-cell memory formation after mild COVID-19. From 5'RACE with constant-segment primers came TCR alpha and TCR beta cDNA libraries that carried sample barcodes and UMIs. TCRdb re-called the 5' RACE reads through MiXCR, storing one row per CDR3 protein. Counted here are about 420,000 distinct CDR3 sequences, under 25% occurring once; the ten biggest clones make up around 14%. Note on this clonotype: Its antigen remains unknown.

The CDR3 loop spans 16 amino acids. The ends lost 7 bases at V and 4 bases at J; junction bases unmatched: 8. CDR1 SEHNR and CDR2 FQNEAQ come from the germline V gene (reference sequence). Study results and caveats: Chiefly within CM and EM were the contracting CD4+ clones; CD8+ ones were within EMRA.

The V call is TRBV7-9, the J call TRBJ2-5; TRBD2 matches at 14 bases. The receptor was derived from an adult woman who had mild COVID-19 (a few samples of this study predate the infection). Cell type and time point are not known. Sequences were obtained from PBMCs or a T cell subset sorted from them (not recorded which). CDR3 sequence reads: CASTPPGTSGGETQYF. The CDR3 DNA reads TGTGCCAGCACCCCTCCCGGGACTAGCGGGGGAGAGACCCAGTACTTC.